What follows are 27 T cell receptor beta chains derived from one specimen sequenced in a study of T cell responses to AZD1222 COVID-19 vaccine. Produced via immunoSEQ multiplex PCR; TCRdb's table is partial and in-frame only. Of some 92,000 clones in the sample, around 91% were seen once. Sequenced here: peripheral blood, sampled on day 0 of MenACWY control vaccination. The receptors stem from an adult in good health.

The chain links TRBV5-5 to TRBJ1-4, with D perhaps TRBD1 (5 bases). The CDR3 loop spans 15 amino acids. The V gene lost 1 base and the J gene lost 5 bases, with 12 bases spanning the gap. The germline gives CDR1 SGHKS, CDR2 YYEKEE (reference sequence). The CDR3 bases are TGTGCCAGCAGCTTGTTGGGGACGGGGAATGAAAAACTGTTTTTT. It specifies CASSLLGTGNEKLFF.

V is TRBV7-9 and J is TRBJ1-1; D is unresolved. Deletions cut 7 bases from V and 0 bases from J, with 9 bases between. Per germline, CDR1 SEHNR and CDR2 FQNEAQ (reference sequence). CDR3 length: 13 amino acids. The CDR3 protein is CASTGSMNTEAFF. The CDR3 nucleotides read TGTGCCAGCACTGGGAGCATGAACACTGAAGCTTTCTTT.

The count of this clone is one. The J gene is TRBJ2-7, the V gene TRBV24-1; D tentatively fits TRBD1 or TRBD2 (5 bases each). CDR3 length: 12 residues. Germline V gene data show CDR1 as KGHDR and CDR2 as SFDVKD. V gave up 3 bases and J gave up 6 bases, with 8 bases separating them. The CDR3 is CATSDGGREQYF. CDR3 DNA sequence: TGTGCCACCAGTGATGGGGGACGCGAGCAGTACTTC.

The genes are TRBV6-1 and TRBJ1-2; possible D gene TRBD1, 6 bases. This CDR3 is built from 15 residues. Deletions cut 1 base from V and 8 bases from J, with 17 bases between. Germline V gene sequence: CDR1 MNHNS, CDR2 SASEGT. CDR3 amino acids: CASSEGGTGSEGYTF. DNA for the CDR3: TGTGCCAGCAGTGAAGGGGGAACAGGGTCGGAAGGCTACACCTTC.

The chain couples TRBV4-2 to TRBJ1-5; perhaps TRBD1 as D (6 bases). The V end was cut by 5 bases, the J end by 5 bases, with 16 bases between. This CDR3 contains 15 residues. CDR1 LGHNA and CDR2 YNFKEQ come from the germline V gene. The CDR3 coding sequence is TGTGCCAGCAGCTCCACCGGGACACTATATCAGCCCCAGCATTTT. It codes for CASSSTGTLYQPQHF.

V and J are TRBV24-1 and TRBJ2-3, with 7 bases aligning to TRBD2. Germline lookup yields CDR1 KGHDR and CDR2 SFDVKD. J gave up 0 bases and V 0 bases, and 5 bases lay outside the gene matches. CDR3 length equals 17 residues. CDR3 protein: CATSDLQGLGSTDTQYF. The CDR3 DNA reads TGTGCCACCAGTGATTTGCAAGGACTAGGTAGCACAGATACGCAGTATTTT.

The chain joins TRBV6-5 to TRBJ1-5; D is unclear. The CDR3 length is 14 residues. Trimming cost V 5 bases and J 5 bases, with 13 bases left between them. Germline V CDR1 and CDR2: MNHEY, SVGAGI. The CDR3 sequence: CASSKTDGYQPQHF. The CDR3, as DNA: TGTGCCAGCAGTAAAACGGACGGCTATCAGCCCCAGCATTTT.

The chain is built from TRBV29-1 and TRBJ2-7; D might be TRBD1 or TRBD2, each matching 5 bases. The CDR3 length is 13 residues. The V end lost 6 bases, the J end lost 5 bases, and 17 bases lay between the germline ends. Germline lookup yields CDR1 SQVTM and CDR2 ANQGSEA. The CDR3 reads CSVGTQLADEQYF. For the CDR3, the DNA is TGCAGCGTAGGGACCCAGCTAGCCGACGAGCAGTACTTC.

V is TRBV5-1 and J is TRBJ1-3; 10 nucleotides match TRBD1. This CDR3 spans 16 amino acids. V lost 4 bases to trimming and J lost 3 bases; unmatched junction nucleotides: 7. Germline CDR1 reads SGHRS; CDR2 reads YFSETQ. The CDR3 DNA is TGCGCCAGCAGCGCCCCGGGACAGGGGAGTGGAAACACCATATATTTT. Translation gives CASSAPGQGSGNTIYF.

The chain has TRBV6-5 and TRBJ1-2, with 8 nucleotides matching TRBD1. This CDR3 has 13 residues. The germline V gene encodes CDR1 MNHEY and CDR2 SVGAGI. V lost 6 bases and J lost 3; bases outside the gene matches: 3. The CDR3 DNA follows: TGTGCCAGCAGGCGGACAGGGCACTATGGCTACACCTTC. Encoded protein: CASRRTGHYGYTF.

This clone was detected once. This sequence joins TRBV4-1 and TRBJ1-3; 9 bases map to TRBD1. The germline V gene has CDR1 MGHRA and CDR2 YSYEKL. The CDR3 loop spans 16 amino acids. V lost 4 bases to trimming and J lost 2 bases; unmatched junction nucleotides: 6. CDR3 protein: CASSLGQGKTGNTIYF. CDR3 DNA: TGCGCCAGCAGCCTGGGACAGGGAAAGACTGGAAACACCATATATTTT.

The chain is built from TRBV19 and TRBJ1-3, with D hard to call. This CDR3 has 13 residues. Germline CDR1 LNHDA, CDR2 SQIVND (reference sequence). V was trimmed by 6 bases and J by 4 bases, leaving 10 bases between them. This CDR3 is CASSTSRGNTIYF. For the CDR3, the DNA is TGTGCCAGTAGCACCTCCAGAGGAAACACCATATATTTT.

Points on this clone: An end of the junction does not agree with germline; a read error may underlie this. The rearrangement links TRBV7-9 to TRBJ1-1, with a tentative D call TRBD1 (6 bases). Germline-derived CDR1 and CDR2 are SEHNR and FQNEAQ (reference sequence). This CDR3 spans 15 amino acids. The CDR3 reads CASSLAPGADTEAFF. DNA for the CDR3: TGTGCCAGCAGCCTAGCCCCGGGGGCGGACACTGAAGCTTTCTTT. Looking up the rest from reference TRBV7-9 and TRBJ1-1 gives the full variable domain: DTGVSQNPRHKITKRGQNVTFRCDPISEHNRLYWYRQTLGQGPEFLTYFQNEAQLEKSRLLSDRFSAERPKGSFSTLEIQRTEQGDSAMYLCASSLAPGADTEAFFGQGTRLTVV.

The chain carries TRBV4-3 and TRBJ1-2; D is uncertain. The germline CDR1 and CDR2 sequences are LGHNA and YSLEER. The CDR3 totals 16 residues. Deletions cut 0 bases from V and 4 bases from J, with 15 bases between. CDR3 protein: CASSQDGREVLYGYTF. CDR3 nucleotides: TGCGCCAGCAGCCAAGATGGGAGGGAGGTTCTCTATGGCTACACCTTC.

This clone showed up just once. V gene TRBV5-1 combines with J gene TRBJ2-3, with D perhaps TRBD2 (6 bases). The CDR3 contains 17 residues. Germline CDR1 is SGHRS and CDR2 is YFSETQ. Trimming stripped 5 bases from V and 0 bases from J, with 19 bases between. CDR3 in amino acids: CASRGTSGSSSTDTQYF. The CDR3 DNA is TGCGCCAGCAGGGGGACTTCTGGGTCCTCTAGCACAGATACGCAGTATTTT.

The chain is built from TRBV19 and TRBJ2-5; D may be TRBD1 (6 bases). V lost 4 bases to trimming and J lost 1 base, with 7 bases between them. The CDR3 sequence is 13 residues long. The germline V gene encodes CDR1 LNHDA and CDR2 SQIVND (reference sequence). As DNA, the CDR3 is TGTGCCAGTAGTAGGACAGTCCAAGAGACCCAGTACTTC. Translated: CASSRTVQETQYF.

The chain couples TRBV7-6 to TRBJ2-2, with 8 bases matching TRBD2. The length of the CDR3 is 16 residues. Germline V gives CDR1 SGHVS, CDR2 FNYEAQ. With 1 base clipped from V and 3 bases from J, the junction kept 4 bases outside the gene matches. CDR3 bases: TGTGCCAGCAGCTTAGGGTTAGCGGGGCACACCGGGGAGCTGTTTTTT. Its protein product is CASSLGLAGHTGELFF. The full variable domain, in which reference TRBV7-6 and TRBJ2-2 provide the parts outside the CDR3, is GAGVSQSPRYKVTKRGQDVALRCDPISGHVSLYWYRQALGQGPEFLTYFNYEAQQDKSGLPNDRFSAERPEGSISTLTIQRTEQRDSAMYRCASSLGLAGHTGELFFGEGSRLTVL.

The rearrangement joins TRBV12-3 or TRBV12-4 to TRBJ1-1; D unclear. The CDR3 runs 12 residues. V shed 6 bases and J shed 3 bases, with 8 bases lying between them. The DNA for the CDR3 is TGTGCCAGCAGCCCTGACTACACTGAAGCTTTCTTT. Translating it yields CASSPDYTEAFF.

The CDR3 sequence: CASTLSWGDGYTF. In DNA form, the CDR3 reads TGTGCCAGCACCCTAAGTTGGGGTGATGGCTACACCTTC. The V gene is TRBV2, the J gene TRBJ1-2, with D unresolved. The germline V and J ends were trimmed by 7 bases and 6 bases, with 15 bases remaining between them. Looked up from germline, CDR1 is SNHLY and CDR2 is FYNNEI. CDR3 length: 13 amino acids.

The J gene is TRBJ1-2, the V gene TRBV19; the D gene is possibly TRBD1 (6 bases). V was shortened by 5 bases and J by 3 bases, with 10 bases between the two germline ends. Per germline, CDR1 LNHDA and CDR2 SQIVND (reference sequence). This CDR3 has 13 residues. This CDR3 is CASSVGAHYGYTF. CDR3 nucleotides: TGTGCCAGTAGTGTGGGGGCGCACTATGGCTACACCTTC.

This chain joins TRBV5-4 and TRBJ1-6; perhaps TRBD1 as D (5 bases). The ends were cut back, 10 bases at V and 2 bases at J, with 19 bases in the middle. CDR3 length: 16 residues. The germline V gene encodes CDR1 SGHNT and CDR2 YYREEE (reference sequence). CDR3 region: CACFNGGGTYNSPLHF. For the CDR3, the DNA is TGTGCCTGTTTCAATGGGGGAGGGACCTATAATTCACCCCTCCACTTT.

The CDR3 spells CASKPTGGSFEAFF. The CDR3 DNA reads TGTGCCAGTAAGCCGACAGGGGGATCTTTTGAAGCTTTCTTT. The V gene is TRBV19, the J gene TRBJ1-1; TRBD1 agrees at 9 bases. This CDR3 comprises 14 residues. The V and J ends lost 7 bases and 7 bases, in that order; junction bases with no gene match: 10. CDR1 is LNHDA, CDR2 SQIVND, per germline (reference sequence). The full variable domain, in which reference TRBV19 and TRBJ1-1 provide the parts outside the CDR3, is DGGITQSPKYLFRKEGQNVTLSCEQNLNHDAMYWYRQDPGQGLRLIYYSQIVNDFQKGDIAEGYSVSREKKESFPLTVTSAQKNPTAFYLCASKPTGGSFEAFFGQGTRLTVV.

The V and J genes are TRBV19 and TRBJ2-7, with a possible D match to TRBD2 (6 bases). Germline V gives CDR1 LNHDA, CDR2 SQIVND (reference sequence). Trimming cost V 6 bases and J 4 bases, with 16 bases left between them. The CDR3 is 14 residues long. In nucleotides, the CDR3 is TGTGCCAGTAGCGATAGCGGAAGGTGGTACGAGCAGTACTTC. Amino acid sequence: CASSDSGRWYEQYF.

CDR3: CASGLVLGQGDRIYGYTF. The CDR3 DNA reads TGTGCTAGTGGTTTGGTACTAGGACAGGGGGACAGGATCTATGGCTACACCTTC. V is TRBV12-5 and J is TRBJ1-2, with 10 bases identical to TRBD1. V shed 0 bases and J 4 bases; nucleotides not matched to a gene: 11. The CDR3 contains 18 residues. The germline gives CDR1 LGHNT, CDR2 FRNRAP.

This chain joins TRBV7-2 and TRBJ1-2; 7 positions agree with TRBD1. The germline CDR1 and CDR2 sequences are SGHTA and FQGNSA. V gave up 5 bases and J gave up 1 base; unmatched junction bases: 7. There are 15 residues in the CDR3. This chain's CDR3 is CASSLRGQLNYGYTF. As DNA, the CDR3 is TGTGCCAGCAGCCTTAGGGGACAGCTTAACTATGGCTACACCTTC.

The CDR3 nucleotides are TGTGCCAGCAGCGTACAGGGGGCGGGTAATTCACCCCTCCACTTT. It encodes CASSVQGAGNSPLHF. The chain joins TRBV7-2 to TRBJ1-6, with 9 bases lining up with TRBD1. V gave up 5 bases and J gave up 6 bases; unmatched junction bases: 5. The CDR3 is made up of 15 amino acids. The V gene's germline CDR1 is SGHTA and CDR2 FQGNSA.

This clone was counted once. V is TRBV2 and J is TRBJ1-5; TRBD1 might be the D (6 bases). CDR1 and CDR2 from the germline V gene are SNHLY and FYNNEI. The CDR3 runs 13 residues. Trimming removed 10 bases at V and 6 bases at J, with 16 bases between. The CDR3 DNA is TGTGCCAACGAGACAGGTGGCGGTCAGCCCCAGCATTTT. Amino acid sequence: CANETGGGQPQHF.